Below are 27 T cell receptor beta chains sequenced from a single sample in a study of blood T cell repertoires in COVID-19. Sequencing used immunoSEQ multiplex PCR; TCRdb keeps in-frame clones, though not all of them. The sample includes approximately 200,000 clones, just under 85% seen only once; the top ten take 1.3%. Sequences were obtained from PBMCs or T cells enriched from blood (not recorded which). The receptor set was obtained from a woman aged 40 to 50 with acute COVID-19.

The rearrangement joins TRBV19 to TRBJ1-6, with unresolved D. Trimming took 3 bases from V and 1 from J, leaving 4 bases between them. In germline, CDR1 is LNHDA, CDR2 SQIVND (reference sequence). This CDR3 is built from 14 residues. The CDR3 loop reads CASSMSSYNSPLHF. CDR3 in DNA: TGTGCCAGTAGTATGTCATCCTATAATTCACCCCTCCACTTT.

The rearrangement links TRBV3-1 (or the pseudogene TRBV3-2) to TRBJ1-4; D gene unclear. Trimming took 0 bases from V and 7 from J, leaving 9 bases between them. The CDR3 is made up of 14 amino acids. The V gene's germline CDR1 is LGHDT and CDR2 YNNKEL (reference sequence). The CDR3 loop is CASSQDRGTEKLFF. Written as DNA, the CDR3 is TGTGCCAGCAGCCAAGATCGGGGAACTGAAAAACTGTTTTTT.

This clone was recorded once. The rearrangement joins TRBV7-2 to TRBJ1-1, with 7 bases fitting TRBD1. Germline V gives CDR1 SGHTA, CDR2 FQGNSA. This CDR3 is 18 amino acids long. With V trimmed by 5 bases and J by 1 base, 16 bases remained unmatched. The CDR3 nucleotides read TGTGCCAGCAGCGACGGGACAGAAAGGATTGGAAGGAACACTGAAGCTTTCTTT. It translates to CASSDGTERIGRNTEAFF.

This chain connects TRBV19 to TRBJ2-2; the D gene is possibly TRBD1 (5 bases). Germline V lookup: CDR1 LNHDA, CDR2 SQIVND (reference sequence). The V and J ends lost 9 bases and 4 bases respectively, with 15 bases between them. The CDR3 runs to 14 residues. The CDR3 sequence is CASQMGQFTGELFF. The CDR3 DNA reads as TGTGCCAGCCAAATGGGGCAGTTCACCGGGGAGCTGTTTTTT.

The chain combines TRBV9 with TRBJ2-7; 8 nucleotides match TRBD2. CDR1 and CDR2 from the germline V gene are SGDLS and YYNGEE. With V trimmed by 0 bases and J by 6 bases, 8 bases remained unmatched. CDR3 length equals 15 residues. CDR3 loop: CASSVEEREHREQYF. The CDR3 DNA reads TGTGCCAGCAGCGTAGAGGAGCGGGAGCACCGCGAGCAGTACTTC.

The chain uses TRBV7-3 and TRBJ1-1; 7 bases fit TRBD1. The CDR3 is 14 residues long. With 5 bases clipped from V and 1 base from J, the junction kept 4 bases outside the gene matches. Germline CDR1 reads SGHTA; CDR2 reads FQGTGA. This CDR3 is CASSLGQANTEAFF. The DNA for the CDR3 is TGTGCCAGCAGCCTCGGACAGGCGAACACTGAAGCTTTCTTT. The complete variable domain, with remaining parts taken from reference TRBV7-3 and TRBJ1-1, reads GAGVSQTPSNKVTEKGKYVELRCDPISGHTALYWYRQSLGQGPEFLIYFQGTGAADDSGLPNDRFFAVRPEGSVSTLKIQRTERGDSAVYLCASSLGQANTEAFFGQGTRLTVV.

The chain links TRBV2 to TRBJ2-5, with 12 bases lining up with TRBD1. Unmatched junction bases numbered 7, after V lost 7 bases and J lost 4 bases. The length of the CDR3 is 15 residues. Germline V gene data show CDR1 as SNHLY and CDR2 as FYNNEI. The CDR3 DNA follows: TGTGCCAGCACCGCCGGGACAGGGGGCGGAGAGACCCAGTACTTC. Its protein is CASTAGTGGGETQYF.

The rearrangement uses TRBV19 and TRBJ1-1, with D perhaps matching TRBD1 (5 bases). The CDR3 has 15 amino acids. Per the germline V gene, CDR1 is LNHDA and CDR2 is SQIVND (reference sequence). Trimming left V 3 bases short and J 1 base short, with 12 bases between. CDR3 in DNA: TGTGCCAGTAGTATCAGCGGGGCGCAGAACACTGAAGCTTTCTTT. This codes for CASSISGAQNTEAFF.

V usage is TRBV7-9 and J usage is TRBJ2-7; 10 positions match TRBD1. The CDR3 has 17 residues. Per the germline V gene, CDR1 is SEHNR and CDR2 is FQNEAQ (reference sequence). J lost 5 bases, V lost 1 base, and 11 bases had no gene match. The CDR3 sequence is CASSLGATGTGDHEQYF. The CDR3 bases are TGTGCCAGCAGCTTAGGGGCGACCGGGACAGGGGACCACGAGCAGTACTTC. Drawing the rest from reference TRBV7-9 and TRBJ2-7, the complete variable domain is DTGVSQNPRHKITKRGQNVTFRCDPISEHNRLYWYRQTLGQGPEFLTYFQNEAQLEKSRLLSDRFSAERPKGSFSTLEIQRTEQGDSAMYLCASSLGATGTGDHEQYFGPGTRLTVT.

Comments on this clone: This specimen includes other DNA sequences encoding the same CDR3. The J gene is TRBJ1-2, the V gene TRBV5-1, with 12 bases that match TRBD1. The V segment lost 4 bases and the J segment 3 bases; nucleotides outside the gene matches: 1. The length of the CDR3 is 14 residues. Germline CDR1 and CDR2: SGHRS and YFSETQ. The CDR3 nucleotides are TGCGCCAGCAGCGGGACAGGGGGCGACTATGGCTACACCTTC. Protein sequence: CASSGTGGDYGYTF.

The genes are TRBV5-5 and TRBJ1-1, with D possibly being TRBD1 (5 bases). V was clipped by 2 bases and J by 3 bases, with 11 bases between them. Germline V gene lookup returns CDR1 SGHKS and CDR2 YYEKEE (reference sequence). CDR3 length: 14 residues. The CDR3, as DNA: TGTGCCAGCAGCTTCGCAGGGTGGGACACTGAAGCTTTCTTT. Amino acids: CASSFAGWDTEAFF.

V is TRBV6-5 and J is TRBJ1-6; tentatively, D is TRBD1 (5 bases). This CDR3 is built from 15 residues. Germline assignment: CDR1 MNHEY and CDR2 SVGAGI. Trimming stripped 5 bases from V and 10 bases from J, with 18 bases between. CDR3 loop: CASSPGRRGWSPLHF. The DNA for the CDR3 is TGTGCCAGCAGTCCTGGTCGTAGGGGCTGGTCACCCCTCCACTTT.

V usage is TRBV30 and J usage is TRBJ1-2; D gene ambiguous. The CDR3 covers 14 residues. Trimming left V 0 bases short and J 4 bases short, with 12 bases between. Germline CDR1 reads GTSNPN; CDR2 reads SVGIG (reference sequence). The CDR3 region has the DNA TGTGCCTGGAGTGTACTTTCAGGTTTCTATGGCTACACCTTC. It codes for CAWSVLSGFYGYTF. The full variable domain, rest sourced from reference TRBV30 and TRBJ1-2, is SQTIHQWPATLVQPVGSPLSLECTVEGTSNPNLYWYRQAAGRGLQLLFYSVGIGQISSEVPQNLSASRPQDRQFILSSKKLLLSDSGFYLCAWSVLSGFYGYTFGSGTRLTVV.

DNA for the CDR3: TGTGCCACCAGTGAAGGGAGACCTAATGAAAAACTGTTTTTT. This codes for CATSEGRPNEKLFF. The chain combines TRBV24-1 with TRBJ1-4; no clear D. Between the trimmed V and J ends, which lost 4 bases and 3 bases, there was a span of 8 bases. In germline, CDR1 is KGHDR, CDR2 SFDVKD. This CDR3 region has 14 residues.

The chain links TRBV5-1 to TRBJ2-7; possible D gene TRBD1, 5 bases. The germline CDR1 and CDR2 sequences are SGHRS and YFSETQ. V was shortened by 5 bases and J by 3 bases, with 9 bases between the two germline ends. The CDR3 covers 12 residues. In DNA form, the CDR3 reads TGCGCCAGCAGTTTCGACAGCTACGAGCAGTACTTC. This sequence encodes CASSFDSYEQYF.

The J gene is TRBJ2-5, the V gene TRBV7-2, with unresolved D. This CDR3 is built from 12 residues. Germline V CDR1 and CDR2: SGHTA, FQGNSA. V dropped 6 bases and J dropped 4 bases, with 9 bases sitting between them. CDR3 DNA: TGTGCCAGCAGAGCCGGTACAGAGACCCAGTACTTC. This gives the protein CASRAGTETQYF.

The chain carries TRBV27 and TRBJ2-7; 9 bases map to TRBD2. The ends lost 6 bases at V and 2 bases at J; junction bases unmatched: 5. This CDR3 is 14 amino acids long. The V gene's germline CDR1 is MNHEY and CDR2 SMNVEV (reference sequence). Here the CDR3 reads CASRSTSGTYEQYF. DNA of the CDR3: TGTGCCAGCAGGTCGACTAGCGGTACCTACGAGCAGTACTTC.

This chain uses TRBV18 with TRBJ1-3; D is unclear. The CDR3 totals 13 residues. Trimming took off 5 bases at V and 2 bases at J, with 7 bases between the two ends. CDR1 and CDR2 from the germline V gene are KGHSH and LQKENI. The CDR3 region has the DNA TGTGCCAGCTCATCCAATGCTGGAAACACCATATATTTT. It specifies CASSSNAGNTIYF.

The chain is built from TRBV10-1 and TRBJ2-1; D uncertain. CDR1 and CDR2 (germline): WNHNN, SYGVQD (reference sequence). This CDR3 has 12 residues. Trimming left V 3 bases short and J 3 bases short, with 3 bases between. DNA of the CDR3: TGCGCCAGCAGTGATATCTACAATGAGCAGTTCTTC. Protein sequence: CASSDIYNEQFF.

To note about this clone: A read error may account for a junction end that differs from germline. The genes are TRBV7-3 and TRBJ2-1; 10 bases agree with TRBD1. The length of the CDR3 is 16 residues. CDR1 is SGHTA, CDR2 FQGTGA, per germline. CDR3 bases: TGCGCCAGCAGCTCCCGGGGGGACAGGGGTAGGGATGAGCAGTTCTTC. This translates into CASSSRGDRGRDEQFF.

The chain has TRBV13 and TRBJ1-6, with a tentative D call TRBD1 (5 bases). CDR1 is PRHDT, CDR2 FYEKMQ, per germline (reference sequence). This CDR3 has 13 residues. Trimming stripped 3 bases from V and 10 bases from J, with 10 bases between. Here the CDR3 reads CASSLGGGSPLHF. The CDR3 DNA follows: TGTGCCAGCAGCTTGGGGGGAGGATCACCCCTCCACTTT.

This clone showed up just once. The rearrangement uses TRBV5-1 and TRBJ1-1; the D gene is possibly TRBD1 (5 bases). The CDR3 has 16 amino acids. Per germline, CDR1 SGHRS and CDR2 YFSETQ. With 0 bases removed from V and 1 base from J, the gap between germline ends came to 13 bases. The CDR3 sequence: CASSLVGGARNTEAFF. Here the CDR3 DNA reads TGCGCCAGCAGCTTGGTCGGCGGGGCAAGGAACACTGAAGCTTTCTTT.

The J gene is TRBJ1-5, the V gene TRBV2; tentative D call: TRBD1 (5 bases). The V and J ends lost 4 bases and 0 bases respectively, with 7 bases between them. Germline-derived CDR1 and CDR2 are SNHLY and FYNNEI. CDR3 length equals 14 residues. In DNA form, the CDR3 reads TGTGCCAGCAGTGCGGACACTAGCAATCAGCCCCAGCATTTT. Amino acid sequence: CASSADTSNQPQHF.

The rearrangement uses TRBV19 and TRBJ1-6, with 8 bases that match TRBD1. The CDR3 covers 15 residues. Germline trimming cut 1 base from V and 7 bases from J; bases unmatched to any gene: 3. Per the germline V gene, CDR1 is LNHDA and CDR2 is SQIVND (reference sequence). Here the CDR3 DNA reads TGTGCCAGTAGTATAGGAGCAGGGGGCAATTCACCCCTCCACTTT. Translation gives CASSIGAGGNSPLHF.

This clone has a single count. This chain joins TRBV6-1 and TRBJ2-6; perhaps TRBD2 as D (6 bases). The CDR3 length is 18 residues. In germline, CDR1 is MNHNS, CDR2 SASEGT. The germline V and J ends were trimmed by 2 bases and 0 bases, with 14 bases remaining between them. The chain's CDR3 is CASSEWGTSGSGANVLTF. The CDR3 nucleotides read TGTGCCAGCAGTGAATGGGGGACTTCCGGCTCTGGGGCCAACGTCCTGACTTTC.

The CDR3 DNA is TGTGCCACCGTCGCAGGCCTGAACACTGAAGCTTTCTTT. Protein product: CATVAGLNTEAFF. The genes are TRBV19 and TRBJ1-1; D is unresolved. V was pared by 10 bases and J by 0 bases, with 12 bases between. Germline CDR1 LNHDA, CDR2 SQIVND (reference sequence). The CDR3 is 13 amino acids.

The chain uses TRBV14 and TRBJ2-7; D not resolved. The CDR3 has 11 residues. The germline CDR1 and CDR2 sequences are SGHDN and FVKESK. The V end lost 5 bases, the J end lost 1 base, and 3 bases lay between the germline ends. CDR3 residues: CASSASYEQYF. CDR3 bases: TGTGCCAGCAGCGCGTCCTACGAGCAGTACTTC. Combining the CDR3 with reference TRBV14 and TRBJ2-7 gives the whole variable domain EAGVTQFPSHSVIEKGQTVTLRCDPISGHDNLYWYRRVMGKEIKFLLHFVKESKQDESGMPNNRFLAERTGGTYSTLKVQPAELEDSGVYFCASSASYEQYFGPGTRLTVT.